This TCR beta chain derives from a study of blood T cell repertoires in COVID-19. At the level of the study: Acute-phase and convalescent COVID-19 samples originated in the United States, Italy and Spain. The analysed material was cDNA or gDNA that came from T cells, B-cell-depleted T cells, or PBMCs.

Germline CDR1 reads DFQATT; CDR2 reads SNEGSKA (reference sequence). The V gene lost 3 bases and the J gene lost 8 bases, with 14 bases spanning the gap. This CDR3 region has 14 residues. Authors' methods: Amplification with reference gene primers provided the estimates of nucleated cell counts. Measured with immunoSEQ multiplex PCR; TCRdb has only the in-frame clones, and not every one. The V and J calls and the clone size are those of that table, but D and trimming were determined from the DNA. This table holds 35,000 to 55,000 clones, 87% found once. The sequencing sample was made of peripheral blood. The V call is TRBV20-1, the J call TRBJ2-6; D is unclear. This sequence originates from a human donor in a cohort sampled during active COVID-19. In DNA form, the CDR3 reads TGCAGTGCTAGTATCCAGACAACCACCAACGTCCTGACTTTC. The encoded protein is CSASIQTTTNVLTF.